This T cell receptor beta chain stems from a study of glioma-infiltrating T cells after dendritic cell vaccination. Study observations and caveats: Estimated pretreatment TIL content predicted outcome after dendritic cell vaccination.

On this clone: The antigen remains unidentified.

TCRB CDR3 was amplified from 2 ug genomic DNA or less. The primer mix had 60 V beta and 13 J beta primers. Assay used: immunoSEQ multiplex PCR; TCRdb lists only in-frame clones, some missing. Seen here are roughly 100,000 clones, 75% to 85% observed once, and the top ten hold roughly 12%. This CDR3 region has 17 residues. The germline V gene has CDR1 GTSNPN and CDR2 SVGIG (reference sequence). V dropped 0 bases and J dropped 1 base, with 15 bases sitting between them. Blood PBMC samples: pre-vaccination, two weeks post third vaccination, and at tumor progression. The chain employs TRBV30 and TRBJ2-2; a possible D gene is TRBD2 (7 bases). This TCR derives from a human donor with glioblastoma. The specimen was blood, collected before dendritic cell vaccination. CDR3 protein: CAWSVPARGGNTGELFF. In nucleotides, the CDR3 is TGTGCCTGGAGTGTACCGGCGAGGGGGGGGAACACCGGGGAGCTGTTTTTT.